This T cell receptor (beta chain) originates from a study of T-cell memory formation after mild COVID-19. MiXCR, run by TCRdb on the 5' RACE reads, gives a single entry per CDR3 protein. The sample has over 400,000 distinct CDR3 sequences; around a quarter are singletons. This clonotype was seen more than once but under ten times. This CDR3 comprises 17 residues. Germline assignment: CDR1 SGHRS and CDR2 YFSETQ. V was clipped by 2 bases and J by 0 bases, with 15 bases between them. The chain couples TRBV5-1 to TRBJ2-1, with D perhaps matching TRBD1 (6 bases). Specimen: PBMCs or a T cell subset sorted from them (not recorded which). This TCR came from an adult woman who had mild COVID-19 (a few samples of this study predate the infection). Cell type and time point are not known. In nucleotides, the CDR3 is TGCGCCAGCAGCTTCGGTGTTGGACAGAGCTCCTACAATGAGCAGTTCTTC. This encodes CASSFGVGQSSYNEQFF.